At least ten counts were recorded for the clone carrying this TCR beta chain. This sample stems from a study of human T cells and chemical hapten exposure. The sample's time point: pre-sensitization, week 0. Treatment noted: therapeutic diphenylcyclopropenone sensitization with weekly scalp DPC. Blood, whole and unfractionated, served as the source for total RNA extraction. TCRdb passed the RACE reads through MiXCR, listing each CDR3 protein once. The top ten hold roughly 9% of the sample, which has over 50,000 distinct CDR3 sequences, roughly 10% seen once. The trim removed 4 bases at V and 9 bases at J, leaving 13 bases unmatched. Germline assignment: CDR1 SGHTA and CDR2 FQGNSA. This CDR3 has 16 residues.

The chain recombines TRBV7-2 with TRBJ2-2, with 8 bases lining up with TRBD2. The TCR was taken from a young woman with alopecia areata. Some clones in this sample may be carry-over from other donors' samples. The starting material was whole blood, obtained in connection with sensitization to the hapten diphenylcyclopropenone (DPC). The CDR3 spells CASSSLRERGHRELFF. CDR3 nucleotides: TGTGCCAGCAGCTCCCTGAGGGAGCGGGGGCACCGGGAGCTGTTTTTT.